This record concerns one T cell receptor beta chain sequence. Its target is unknown. Trimming took 1 base from V and 1 from J; bases not matched to a gene: 5. The germline V gene encodes CDR1 LNHNV and CDR2 YYDKDF (reference sequence). This CDR3 spans 16 amino acids. The data belong to a study of Ad26.COV2.S vaccination and SARS-CoV-2 variants. Study-wide results and limits: Individuals receiving vaccine had higher spike-specific TCR breadth than placebo recipients did. Vaccine and placebo groups showed comparable non-spike TCR breadth. The TCR-based breadth and depth measures might underestimate overall T cell responses.

The data were produced by immunoSEQ multiplex PCR, yet TCRdb's version contains in-frame clones alone and is incomplete. The sample holds about 320,000 clones, under 90% seen once. Treatment noted: around 19 received Ad26.COV2.S at low or high dose, single or two shots; roughly five received placebo; per-sample allocation not given. Samples came from day 63 after the first vaccine or placebo injection. Vaccine was an Ad26 vector expressing Wuhan-strain SARS-CoV-2 spike. The receptor's source is a person aged 18-60 years who received the Ad26.COV2.S COVID-19 vaccine or a placebo. J is TRBJ2-5 and V is TRBV15; 8 bases align to TRBD2. Sequencing used peripheral blood, obtained in a trial of Ad26.COV2.S vaccine versus placebo. CDR3 nucleotide sequence: TGTGCCACCAGCAGAGGGTTCGGGGGGGCCCAAGAGACCCAGTACTTC. Translating it yields CATSRGFGGAQETQYF.